This T cell receptor (beta chain) was captured by sequencing in a study of T-cell memory formation after mild COVID-19. This clonotype has a handful of counts. One entry per CDR3 protein results from TCRdb running MiXCR on the 5' RACE reads. In the table there are more than 250,000 distinct CDR3 sequences, 18% of which are singletons. V was cut by 3 bases and J by 6 bases, with 8 bases left in between. This CDR3 is built from 12 residues. The germline V gene has CDR1 SEHNR and CDR2 FQNEAQ (reference sequence). The sample was PBMCs or a T cell subset sorted from them (not recorded which). This sequence originates from a young man who had mild COVID-19 (a few samples of this study predate the infection). Cell type and time point are not known. V usage is TRBV7-9 and J usage is TRBJ1-1; D is possibly TRBD1 (5 bases). This CDR3 is CASSLEGPEAFF. The CDR3 DNA follows: TGTGCCAGCAGCTTGGAGGGACCTGAAGCTTTCTTT.